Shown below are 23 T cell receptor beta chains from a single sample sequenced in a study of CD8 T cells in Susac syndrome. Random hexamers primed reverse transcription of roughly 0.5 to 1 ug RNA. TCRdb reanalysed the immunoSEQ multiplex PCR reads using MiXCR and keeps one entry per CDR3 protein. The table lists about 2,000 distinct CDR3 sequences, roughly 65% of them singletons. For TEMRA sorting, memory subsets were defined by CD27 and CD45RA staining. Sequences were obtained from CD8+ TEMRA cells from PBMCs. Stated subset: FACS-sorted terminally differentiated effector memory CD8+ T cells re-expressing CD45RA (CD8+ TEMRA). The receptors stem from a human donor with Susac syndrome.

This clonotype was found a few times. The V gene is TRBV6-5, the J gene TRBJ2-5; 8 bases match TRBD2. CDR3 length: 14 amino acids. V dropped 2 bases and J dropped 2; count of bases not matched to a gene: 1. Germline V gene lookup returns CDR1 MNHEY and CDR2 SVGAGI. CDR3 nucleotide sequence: TGTGCCAGCAGTTACGGGACTAGACAAGAGACCCAGTACTTC. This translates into CASSYGTRQETQYF.

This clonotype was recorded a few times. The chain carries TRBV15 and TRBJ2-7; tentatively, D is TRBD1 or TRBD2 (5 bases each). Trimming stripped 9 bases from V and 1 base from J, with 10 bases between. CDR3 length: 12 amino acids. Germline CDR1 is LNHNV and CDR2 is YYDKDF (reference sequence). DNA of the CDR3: TGTGCCACTATGGGGGAGTCCTACGAGCAGTACTTC. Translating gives CATMGESYEQYF.

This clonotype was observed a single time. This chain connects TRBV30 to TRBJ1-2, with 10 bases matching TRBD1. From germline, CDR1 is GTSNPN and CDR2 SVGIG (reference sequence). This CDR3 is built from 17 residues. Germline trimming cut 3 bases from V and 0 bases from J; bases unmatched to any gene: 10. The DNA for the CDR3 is TGTGCCTGGAGGGGCCCCAGCGGGACAGGGGCTAACTATGGCTACACCTTC. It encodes CAWRGPSGTGANYGYTF.

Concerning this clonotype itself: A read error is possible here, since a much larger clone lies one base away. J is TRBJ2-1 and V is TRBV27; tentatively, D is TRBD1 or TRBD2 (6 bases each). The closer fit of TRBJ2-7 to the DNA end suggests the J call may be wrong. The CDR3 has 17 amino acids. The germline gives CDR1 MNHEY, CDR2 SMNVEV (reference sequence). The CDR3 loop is CASSLGYGGHDYNEQYF. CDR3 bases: TGTGCCAGCAGTTTAGGGTATGGGGGGCACGACTACAATGAGCAGTACTTC.

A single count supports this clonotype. The CDR3 bases are TGCGCCAGCAGCCAAGAGTTGTCGCAGGGGGCCCTCTATGGCTACACCTTC. Translating it yields CASSQELSQGALYGYTF. The V call is TRBV4-3, the J call TRBJ1-2; 8 nucleotides agree with TRBD1. CDR1 and CDR2 (germline): LGHNA, YSLEER. This CDR3 is 17 amino acids long. J lost 4 bases, V lost 0 bases, and 10 bases had no gene match.

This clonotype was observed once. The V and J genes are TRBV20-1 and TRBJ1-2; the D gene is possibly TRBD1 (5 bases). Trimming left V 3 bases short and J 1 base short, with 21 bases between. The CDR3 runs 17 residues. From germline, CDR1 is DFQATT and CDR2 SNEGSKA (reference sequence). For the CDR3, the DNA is TGCAGTGCTAGTCTCGACCCCGGGACGCAAAATAACTATGGCTACACCTTC. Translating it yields CSASLDPGTQNNYGYTF.

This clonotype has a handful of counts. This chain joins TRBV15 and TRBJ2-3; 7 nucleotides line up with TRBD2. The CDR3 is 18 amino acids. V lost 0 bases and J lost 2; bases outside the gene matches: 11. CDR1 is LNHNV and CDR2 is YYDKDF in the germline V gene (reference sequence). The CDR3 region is CATSRDWGGLPDTDTQYF. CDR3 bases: TGTGCCACCAGCAGAGATTGGGGGGGTCTGCCTGACACAGATACGCAGTATTTT.

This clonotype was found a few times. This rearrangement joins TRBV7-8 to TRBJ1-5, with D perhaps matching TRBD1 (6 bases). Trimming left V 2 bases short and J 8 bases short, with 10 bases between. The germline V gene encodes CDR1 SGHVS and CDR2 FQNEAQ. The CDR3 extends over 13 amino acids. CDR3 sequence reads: CASSLLGGEPQHF. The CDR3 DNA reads TGTGCCAGCAGCTTATTAGGGGGGGAGCCCCAGCATTTT.

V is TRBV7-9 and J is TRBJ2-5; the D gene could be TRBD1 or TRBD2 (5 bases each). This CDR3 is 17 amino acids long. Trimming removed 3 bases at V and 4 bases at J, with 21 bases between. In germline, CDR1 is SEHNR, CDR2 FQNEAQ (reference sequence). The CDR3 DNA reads TGTGCCAGCAGCTTCGGGGACCTAGGCGAGGTGCGAGAGACCCAGTACTTC. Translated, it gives CASSFGDLGEVRETQYF.

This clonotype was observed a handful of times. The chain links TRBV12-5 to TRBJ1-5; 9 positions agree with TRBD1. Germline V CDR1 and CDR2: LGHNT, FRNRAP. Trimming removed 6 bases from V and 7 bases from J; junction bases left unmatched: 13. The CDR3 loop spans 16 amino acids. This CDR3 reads CASGPGQGPVSQPQHF. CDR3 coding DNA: TGTGCTAGTGGCCCGGGACAGGGTCCGGTATCCCAGCCCCAGCATTTT.

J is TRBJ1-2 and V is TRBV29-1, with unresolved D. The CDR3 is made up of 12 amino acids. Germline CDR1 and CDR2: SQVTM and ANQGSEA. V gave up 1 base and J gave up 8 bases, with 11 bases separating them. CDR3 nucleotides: TGCAGCGTTGAAGGCCCGGGGATCGGCTACACCTTC. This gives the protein CSVEGPGIGYTF. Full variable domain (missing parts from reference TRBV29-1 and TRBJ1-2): SAVISQKPSRDICQRGTSLTIQCQVDSQVTMMFWYRQQPGQSLTLIATANQGSEATYESGFVIDKFPISRPNLTFSTLTVSNMSPEDSSIYLCSVEGPGIGYTFGSGTRLTVV.

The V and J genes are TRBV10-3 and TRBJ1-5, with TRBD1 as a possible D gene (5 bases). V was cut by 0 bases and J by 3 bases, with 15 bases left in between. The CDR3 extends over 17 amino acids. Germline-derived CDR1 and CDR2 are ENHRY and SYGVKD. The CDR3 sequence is CAISESQARAYNQPQHF. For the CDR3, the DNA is TGTGCCATCAGTGAGTCTCAAGCCAGGGCTTACAATCAGCCCCAGCATTTT.

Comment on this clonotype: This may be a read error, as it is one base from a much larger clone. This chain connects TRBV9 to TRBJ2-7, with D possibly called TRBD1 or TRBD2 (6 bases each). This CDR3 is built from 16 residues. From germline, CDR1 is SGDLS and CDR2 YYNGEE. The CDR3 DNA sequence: TGTGCCAGCAGCCCATCCGCTAAACTGGGGGGCTACGGGCAGTACTTC. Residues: CASSPSAKLGGYGQYF.

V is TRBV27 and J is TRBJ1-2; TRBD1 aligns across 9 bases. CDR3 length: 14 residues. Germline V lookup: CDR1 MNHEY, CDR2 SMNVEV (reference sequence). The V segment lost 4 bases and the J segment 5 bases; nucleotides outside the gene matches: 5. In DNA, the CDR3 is TGTGCCAGCAGTTGGGACAGGGAGTTTTATGGCTACACCTTC. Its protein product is CASSWDREFYGYTF.

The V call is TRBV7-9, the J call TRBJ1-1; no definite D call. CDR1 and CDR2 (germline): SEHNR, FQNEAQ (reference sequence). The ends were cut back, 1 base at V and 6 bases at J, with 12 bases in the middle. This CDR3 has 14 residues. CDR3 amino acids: CASSLVGTTSEAFF. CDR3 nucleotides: TGTGCCAGCAGCTTAGTGGGCACGACCTCTGAAGCTTTCTTT.

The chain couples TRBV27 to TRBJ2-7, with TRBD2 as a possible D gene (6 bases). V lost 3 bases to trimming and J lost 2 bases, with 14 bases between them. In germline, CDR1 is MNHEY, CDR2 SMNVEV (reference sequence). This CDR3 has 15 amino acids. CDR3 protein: CASSFQDGGTYEQYF. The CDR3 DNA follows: TGTGCCAGCAGTTTCCAGGACGGGGGAACCTACGAGCAGTACTTC.

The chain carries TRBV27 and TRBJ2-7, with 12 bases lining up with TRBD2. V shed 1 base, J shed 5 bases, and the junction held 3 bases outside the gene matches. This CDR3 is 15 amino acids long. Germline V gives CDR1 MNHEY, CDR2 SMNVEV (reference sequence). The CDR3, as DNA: TGTGCCAGCAGTTTATTTAGGACTAGCGGGGACGAGCAGTACTTC. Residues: CASSLFRTSGDEQYF.

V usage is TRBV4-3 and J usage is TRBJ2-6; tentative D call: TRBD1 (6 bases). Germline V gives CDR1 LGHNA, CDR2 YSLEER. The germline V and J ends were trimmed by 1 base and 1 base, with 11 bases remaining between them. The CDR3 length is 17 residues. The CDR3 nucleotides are TGCGCCAGCAGCCAAGGGGGGCTTGGATCTGGGGCCAACGTCCTGACTTTC. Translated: CASSQGGLGSGANVLTF.

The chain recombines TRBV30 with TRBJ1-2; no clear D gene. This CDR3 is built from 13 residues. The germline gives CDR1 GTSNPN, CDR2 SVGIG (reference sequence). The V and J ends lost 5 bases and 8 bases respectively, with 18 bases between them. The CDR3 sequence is CAWGTNIGFGYTF. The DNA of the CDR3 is TGTGCCTGGGGCACGAACATTGGATTCGGCTACACCTTC.

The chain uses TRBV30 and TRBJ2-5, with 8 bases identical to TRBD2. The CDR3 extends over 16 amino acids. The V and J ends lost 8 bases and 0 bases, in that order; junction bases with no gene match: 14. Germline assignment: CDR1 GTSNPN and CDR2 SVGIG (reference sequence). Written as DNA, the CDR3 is TGTGCCGGGGCCGAACTCGGGGGGGAGAACCAAGAGACCCAGTACTTC. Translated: CAGAELGGENQETQYF.

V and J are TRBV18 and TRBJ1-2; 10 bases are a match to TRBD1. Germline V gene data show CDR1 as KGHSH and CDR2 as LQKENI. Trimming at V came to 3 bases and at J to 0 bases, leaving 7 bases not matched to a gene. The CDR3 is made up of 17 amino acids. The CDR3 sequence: CASSPWDRGEANYGYTF. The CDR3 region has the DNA TGTGCCAGCTCACCTTGGGACAGGGGAGAAGCTAACTATGGCTACACCTTC.

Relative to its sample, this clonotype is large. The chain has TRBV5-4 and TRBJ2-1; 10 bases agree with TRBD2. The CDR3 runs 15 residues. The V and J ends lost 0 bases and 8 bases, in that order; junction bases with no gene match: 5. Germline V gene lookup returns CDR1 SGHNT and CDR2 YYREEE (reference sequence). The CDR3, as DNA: TGTGCCAGCAGCTTGGGGAGCGGGGGGGCAGATGAGCAGTTCTTC. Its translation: CASSLGSGGADEQFF.

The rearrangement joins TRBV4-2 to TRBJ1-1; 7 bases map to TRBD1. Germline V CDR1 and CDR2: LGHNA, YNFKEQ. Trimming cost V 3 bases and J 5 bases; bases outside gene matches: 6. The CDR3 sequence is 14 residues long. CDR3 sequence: CASSQLQGWTEAFF. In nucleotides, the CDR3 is TGTGCCAGCAGCCAGCTACAGGGGTGGACTGAAGCTTTCTTT.